This T cell receptor beta chain came from a study of CD8 T cells in Susac syndrome. Random hexamers primed reverse transcription of 0.5 to 1 ug RNA. TCRdb passed the immunoSEQ multiplex PCR reads through MiXCR, listing each CDR3 protein once. The table records roughly 200,000 distinct CDR3 sequences, 90% to 95% of them present only once. The V gene lost 3 bases and the J gene lost 4 bases, with 9 bases spanning the gap. CDR3 length: 13 amino acids. CDR1 SNHLY and CDR2 FYNNEI come from the germline V gene. FACS enriched CD8+ TEMRA cells, while bulk CD8+ and CD4+ were negatively isolated. The chain couples TRBV2 to TRBJ1-2; tentatively, D is TRBD1 (5 bases). Material for sequencing was CD4+ T cells from PBMCs. The sequence came from a human donor with Susac syndrome. Here the CDR3 DNA reads TGTGCCAGCAGTGAGAGGGGTCGCTATGGCTACACCTTC. Residues: CASSERGRYGYTF.